This is a list of T cell receptor beta chains from one sample in a study of technical replicates of blood from four donors. Profiled with immunoSEQ multiplex PCR; TCRdb holds only in-frame clones, not every one. Here the sample spans around 100,000 clones, 95% to 97% being singletons. Sequencing used T cells isolated from PBMCs. All receptors derive from a human donor in good health. CDR3s include the opening cysteine and the closing phenylalanine or tryptophan. A D gene is named only where the DNA matches it firmly. Clone size is not always given. Where it is, it says once, few, many or a class for expanded clones.

>few|NA|TRBJ1-1|TRBV6-5
CASSWGTTEAFF
TGTGCCAGCAGTTGGGGCACCACTGAAGCTTTCTTT
>NA|TRBD1|TRBJ2-7|TRBV28
CASSLTGLEQYF
TGTGCCAGCAGTTTGACAGGGCTCGAGCAGTACTTC
>once|NA|TRBJ1-5|TRBV28
CASSMGHPQPQHF
TGTGCCAGCAGTATGGGACACCCACAGCCCCAGCATTTT
>NA|NA|TRBJ2-3|TRBV28
CASSPLINTQYF
TGTGCCAGCAGTCCCCTTATAAATACGCAGTATTTT
>NA|NA|TRBJ1-2|TRBV4-3
CASSRQTGGNYGYTF
TGCGCCAGCAGCCGACAGACAGGCGGTAACTATGGCTACACCTTC
>NA|TRBD1|TRBJ2-7|TRBV18
CASSGGTGSHYEQYF
TGTGCCAGCTCAGGAGGGACAGGGTCTCACTACGAGCAGTACTTC
>NA|TRBD1|TRBJ1-2|TRBV11-2
CASSERQGTNYGYTF
TGTGCCAGCAGTGAGAGACAGGGAACTAACTATGGCTACACCTTC
>NA|NA|TRBJ2-7|TRBV10-3
CAISARGGYEQYF
TGTGCCATCAGTGCCAGGGGCGGCTACGAGCAGTACTTC
>NA|TRBD1|TRBJ2-7|TRBV6-5
CASSRDSTYEQYF
TGTGCCAGCAGTAGGGACAGCACCTACGAGCAGTACTTC
>NA|NA|TRBJ1-4|TRBV6-6
CASSYLGQSNEKLFF
TGTGCCAGCAGTTACTTAGGACAGTCTAATGAAAAACTGTTTTTT
>NA|TRBD1|TRBJ1-5|TRBV5-1
CASSWGDRGNQPQHF
TGCGCCAGCAGCTGGGGGGACAGGGGTAATCAGCCCCAGCATTTT
>NA|NA|TRBJ2-4|TRBV15
CATSRDPERVVNIQYF
TGTGCCACCAGCAGAGATCCCGAGCGGGTAGTGAACATTCAGTACTTC
>NA|TRBD2|TRBJ2-7|TRBV6-1
CASSRTSGRSYEQYF
TGTGCCAGCAGTAGGACTAGCGGGAGATCCTACGAGCAGTACTTC
>NA|NA|TRBJ2-1|TRBV20-1
CSAKGVGEQFF
TGCAGTGCTAAGGGGGTGGGTGAGCAGTTCTTC
>NA|TRBD1|TRBJ1-3|TRBV19
CASKGRGIQAGNTIYF
TGTGCCAGTAAAGGCAGGGGGATTCAGGCTGGAAACACCATATATTTT
>NA|TRBD1|TRBJ1-1|TRBV28
CASSFRDRARGTEAFF
TGTGCCAGCAGTTTCCGGGACAGGGCCCGAGGGACTGAAGCTTTCTTT
>once|TRBD2|TRBJ2-7|TRBV11-2
CASSSVLGGTAEQYF
TGTGCCAGCAGCTCCGTGCTGGGGGGGACTGCCGAGCAGTACTTC
>NA|NA|TRBJ2-7|TRBV28
CASRTSYYEQYF
TGTGCCAGTCGTACTAGCTACTACGAGCAGTACTTC
>NA|NA|TRBJ1-1|TRBV7-3
CASSLSGGGGTEAFF
TGTGCCAGCAGCCTTAGCGGGGGGGGCGGAACTGAAGCTTTCTTT
>NA|TRBD1|TRBJ1-2|TRBV7-2
CASSLGAGQGNGYTF
TGTGCCAGCAGCTTAGGGGCTGGACAGGGGAATGGCTACACCTTC
>NA|NA|TRBJ1-2|TRBV2
CATQGSYGYTF
TGTGCCACCCAGGGAAGCTATGGCTACACCTTC
>once|TRBD1|TRBJ2-3|TRBV9
CASSTHQGGIDTQYF
TGTGCCAGCAGCACCCATCAAGGGGGCATCGATACGCAGTATTTT
>once|NA|TRBJ2-7|TRBV12-5
CASGWKQGTALQQYF
TGTGCTAGTGGTTGGAAACAGGGCACTGCACTCCAGCAGTACTTC